Listed here are 22 T cell receptor beta chains from one sample, sequenced in a study of T cell repertoires in cytomegalovirus infection. TCRdb redid the calling of the reads with MiXCR, one entry per CDR3 protein. The table lists about 530,000 distinct CDR3 sequences, around 27% of them singletons, with less than 15% in the top ten. Sequenced material: PBMCs. These receptors came from a human donor in good health (CMV status not recorded). Some clones in this sample may be carry-over from other donors' samples.

In its sample, this clonotype was seen a few times. J is TRBJ2-7 and V is TRBV11-2; D is perhaps TRBD1 or TRBD2 (5 bases each). Trimming removed 5 bases at V and 1 base at J, with 15 bases between. Per germline, CDR1 SGHAT and CDR2 FQNNGV. The CDR3 covers 15 residues. The CDR3 protein is CASSVGARDSYEQYV. The DNA of the CDR3 is TGTGCCAGCAGCGTCGGGGCTCGGGATTCCTACGAGCAGTACGTC.

The sample holds one count of this clonotype. The V call is TRBV6-2 or TRBV6-3, the J call TRBJ2-7, with D hard to call. Germline V gives CDR1 MNHEY, CDR2 SVGEGT. V was cut by 9 bases and J by 2 bases, with 14 bases left in between. The CDR3 runs 13 residues. The CDR3 DNA is TGTGCCAGTACCGACGACCCGGCCTACGAGCAGTACGTC. Amino acids: CASTDDPAYEQYV.

The chain joins TRBV11-3 to TRBJ2-1, with TRBD2 matching over 7 bases. After removal of 1 base from V and 5 bases from J, the junction contained 8 bases not matched to a gene. CDR1 is SGHNT and CDR2 is YENEEA in the germline V gene. This CDR3 spans 16 amino acids. The CDR3 nucleotides are TGTGCCAGCAGCTTAGTGAGACTAGCCGTCAACAATGAGCAGTTCTTC. Protein sequence: CASSLVRLAVNNEQFF.

This clonotype appeared a few times. J is TRBJ2-1 and V is TRBV10-3; 7 nucleotides match TRBD1. J gave up 0 bases and V 6 bases, and 11 bases lay outside the gene matches. CDR1 and CDR2 from the germline V gene are ENHRY and SYGVKD. The CDR3 totals 17 residues. CDR3 nucleotide sequence: TGTGCCATCAGCCGGGGTCCGACAGGGAGCTCCTACAATGAGCAGTTCTTC. Residues: CAISRGPTGSSYNEQFF.

The chain couples TRBV7-9 to TRBJ2-3; possibly TRBD2 for D (5 bases). V dropped 5 bases and J dropped 2 bases, with 20 bases sitting between them. The CDR3 loop spans 17 amino acids. From germline, CDR1 is SEHNR and CDR2 FQNEAQ (reference sequence). DNA for the CDR3: TGTGCCAGCAGCCTTTTCGGGAAGGGAAGGGCCACAGATACGCAGTATTTT. Its protein product is CASSLFGKGRATDTQYF.

This clonotype has at least ten counts. The V and J genes are TRBV7-2 and TRBJ2-3, with 7 bases fitting TRBD2. J was trimmed by 2 bases and V by 5 bases; bases with no gene match: 13. CDR1 is SGHTA, CDR2 FQGNSA, per germline. This CDR3 has 17 residues. The chain's CDR3 is CASSPGPLAHVTDTQYF. The DNA for the CDR3 is TGTGCCAGCAGCCCAGGACCACTAGCGCACGTCACAGATACGCAGTATTTT.

This clonotype was detected only a few times. The chain links TRBV6-1 to TRBJ1-5; 12 nucleotides align to TRBD1. The CDR3 is 16 amino acids. Losses at the gene ends were 6 bases for V and 7 bases for J; bases not matched to a gene: 10. The germline V gene encodes CDR1 MNHNS and CDR2 SASEGT. CDR3 sequence (DNA): TGTGCCAGCAGAACCCTAGGGACAGGGGGCGAACAGCCCCAGCATTTT. It translates to CASRTLGTGGEQPQHF.

To note about this clonotype: Since a much larger clone is just one base distant, this may be a read error. The genes are TRBV7-9 and TRBJ1-2; D uncertain. The V gene's germline CDR1 is SEHNR and CDR2 FQNEAQ (reference sequence). CDR3 length: 16 amino acids. The CDR3 protein is CASSSDFSPSNSGYSF. CDR3 DNA: TGTGCCAGCAGCTCTGACTTTAGCCCTTCGAACAGTGGCTACAGCTTC.

The chain recombines TRBV7-2 with TRBJ1-2; no reliable D call. Germline values: CDR1 SGHTA, CDR2 FQGNSA. CDR3 length: 16 residues. Trimming shortened V by 5 bases and J by 2 bases, and 18 bases separated the two germline ends. CDR3 region: CASSPRAGRQNYGYTF. DNA of the CDR3: TGTGCCAGCAGCCCCAGAGCCGGACGGCAAAACTATGGCTACACCTTC.

In this sample, this clonotype turned up a few times. This chain uses TRBV4-1 with TRBJ1-1; a possible D gene is TRBD1 (6 bases). With 0 bases removed from V and 6 bases from J, the gap between germline ends came to 11 bases. Germline-derived CDR1 and CDR2 are MGHRA and YSYEKL. The CDR3 runs to 14 residues. The CDR3 here is CASSQEGGYPEAFF. In DNA form, the CDR3 reads TGCGCCAGCAGCCAAGAGGGGGGCTACCCTGAAGCTTTCTTT.

This clonotype was observed a few times. The chain is built from TRBV5-1 and TRBJ1-2; D is possibly TRBD1 (5 bases). Germline V lookup: CDR1 SGHRS, CDR2 YFSETQ. The CDR3 has 15 residues. Trimming stripped 0 bases from V and 3 bases from J, with 12 bases between. CDR3 protein: CASSLASRADYGYTF. For the CDR3, the DNA is TGCGCCAGCAGCTTGGCCAGCAGGGCCGACTATGGCTACACCTTC.

The gene calls are TRBV13 and TRBJ1-3; TRBD1 matches 8 bases. Germline trimming cut 5 bases from V and 4 bases from J; bases unmatched to any gene: 13. This CDR3 is 17 amino acids long. Germline V gives CDR1 PRHDT, CDR2 FYEKMQ (reference sequence). The CDR3 region has the DNA TGTGCCAGCAGCCTTCTTCGTGACAGGGGCAAAGGAAACACCATATATTTT. It yields the protein CASSLLRDRGKGNTIYF.

The chain is built from TRBV12-3 or TRBV12-4 and TRBJ2-7, with 8 bases matching TRBD2. V lost 5 bases to trimming and J lost 4 bases; unmatched junction nucleotides: 7. The CDR3 has 14 amino acids. This CDR3 is CASSIGTSRYEQYF. The CDR3, as DNA: TGTGCCAGCAGTATCGGGACTAGTAGGTACGAGCAGTACTTC.

This clonotype turned up a few times. The chain carries TRBV11-3 and TRBJ2-2; 8 bases align to TRBD2. Trimming cost V 5 bases and J 7 bases; bases outside gene matches: 9. CDR3 length: 15 amino acids. Per the germline V gene, CDR1 is SGHNT and CDR2 is YENEEA. CDR3: CASSHGGRRVGELFF. The CDR3 DNA sequence: TGTGCCAGCAGCCACGGCGGGAGGAGGGTCGGGGAGCTGTTTTTT. Full variable domain (missing parts from reference TRBV11-3 and TRBJ2-2): EAGVVQSPRYKIIEKKQPVAFWCNPISGHNTLYWYLQNLGQGPELLIRYENEEAVDDSQLPKDRFSAERLKGVDSTLKIQPAELGDSAVYLCASSHGGRRVGELFFGEGSRLTVL.

This clonotype was picked up a small number of times. J is TRBJ1-1 and V is TRBV6-2 or TRBV6-3; D possibly corresponds to TRBD1 (5 bases). The germline CDR1 and CDR2 sequences are MNHEY and SVGEGT. The CDR3 extends over 14 amino acids. Trimming cost V 5 bases and J 5 bases, with 15 bases left between them. The CDR3 bases are TGTGCCAGCAGTCCGGGACCCTCGGGGACTGAAGCTTTCTTT. Residues: CASSPGPSGTEAFF.

This clonotype has a count of ten or more. The chain links TRBV12-3 or TRBV12-4 to TRBJ2-1, with TRBD2 matching over 7 bases. The CDR3 is 15 amino acids. V gave up 1 base and J gave up 7 bases; unmatched junction bases: 7. CDR3 region: CASSLGAGEGNEQFF. The CDR3 nucleotides read TGTGCCAGCAGTTTAGGCGCGGGAGAAGGGAATGAGCAGTTCTTC.

The chain links TRBV5-5 to TRBJ1-2, with a weak D call TRBD1 (5 bases). Germline V gene lookup returns CDR1 SGHKS and CDR2 YYEKEE (reference sequence). CDR3 length: 15 residues. Between the trimmed V and J ends, which lost 0 bases and 4 bases, there was a span of 13 bases. The CDR3, as DNA: TGTGCCAGCAGCTTGGTCGCAGGGAGTACCTATGGCTACACCTTC. It codes for CASSLVAGSTYGYTF.

The table lists this clonotype with many counts. CDR3 nucleotide sequence: TGTGCCAGCAGCTTAGCTCAGGGGGCTTGGAACACCGGGGAGCTGTTTTTT. Its protein is CASSLAQGAWNTGELFF. The chain uses TRBV7-8 and TRBJ2-2; TRBD1 matches 8 bases. This CDR3 comprises 17 residues. Trimming removed 0 bases from V and 1 base from J; junction bases left unmatched: 4. CDR1 and CDR2 from the germline V gene are SGHVS and FQNEAQ. The full variable domain, its missing parts supplied by reference TRBV7-8 and TRBJ2-2, is GAGVSQSPRYKVAKRGQDVALRCDPISGHVSLFWYQQALGQGPEFLTYFQNEAQLDKSGLPSDRFFAERPEGSVSTLKIQRTQQEDSAVYLCASSLAQGAWNTGELFFGEGSRLTVL.

The J gene is TRBJ2-5, the V gene TRBV7-2, with 12 bases fitting TRBD2. The CDR3 spans 16 residues. After removal of 1 base from V and 5 bases from J, the junction contained 5 bases not matched to a gene. Germline CDR1 SGHTA, CDR2 FQGNSA. The CDR3 coding sequence is TGTGCCAGCAGCTTAGTAACTCTAGCGGGGGGGGAGACCCAGTACTTC. Translation: CASSLVTLAGGETQYF.

The gene calls are TRBV6-2 or TRBV6-3 and TRBJ1-1; a weak D match, TRBD1 (5 bases). Germline CDR1 and CDR2: MNHEY and SVGEGT. The CDR3 covers 17 residues. V was pared by 0 bases and J by 0 bases, with 14 bases between. The CDR3 DNA reads TGTGCCAGCAGTTACTCCGGCAGAGGGGTGATGAACACTGAAGCTTTCTTT. Translation: CASSYSGRGVMNTEAFF.

This chain uses TRBV5-5 with TRBJ2-5; D uncertain. This CDR3 region has 14 residues. Per the germline V gene, CDR1 is SGHKS and CDR2 is YYEKEE (reference sequence). Trimming pared 4 bases from V and 1 base from J, leaving 11 bases between. The CDR3 spells CASSLYSSQETQYF. CDR3 DNA sequence: TGTGCCAGCAGCCTATATTCGAGCCAAGAGACCCAGTACTTC.

This clonotype was counted many times. This chain links TRBV18 with TRBJ2-1, with 13 bases fitting TRBD2. The ends lost 1 base at V and 8 bases at J; junction bases unmatched: 14. This CDR3 is 19 amino acids long. Looked up from germline, CDR1 is KGHSH and CDR2 is LQKENI. The CDR3 loop reads CASSPLRGQGLAGTHEQFF. The CDR3 nucleotides are TGTGCCAGCTCACCACTTCGGGGGCAGGGACTAGCGGGGACCCATGAGCAGTTCTTC.